The T cell receptor (beta chain) under discussion was sequenced for a study of blood T cell repertoires in COVID-19. In the study overall: Sites in the United States, Italy and Spain provided acute and convalescent COVID-19 samples. T cells, B-cell-depleted T cells, or PBMCs provided the cDNA or gDNA that served as material.

Repertoires were generated with immunoSEQ multiplex PCR, while TCRdb's copy carries only in-frame clones and drops some. The sample has about 280,000 clones; around 90% are singletons. The germline CDR1 and CDR2 sequences are SGHTA and FQGNSA. The CDR3 totals 15 residues. V lost 5 bases to trimming and J lost 11 bases; unmatched junction nucleotides: 10. Individuals aged roughly 18 to 100 years were recruited from about two dozen US areas. Participants had their cohort set by participant-reported clinical history. The receptor's source is a woman aged 18-29 years with acute COVID-19. V and J are TRBV7-2 and TRBJ2-6; 9 positions match TRBD1. The sample was PBMCs or T cells enriched from blood (not recorded which). The CDR3 nucleotides are TGTGCCAGCAGCGCTCAGACAGGGGGAGCTGACGTCCTGACTTTC. Amino acids: CASSAQTGGADVLTF.